The present entry profiles one TCR beta chain with its context. The target antigen is unknown. The source of the sample is a study of T cell responses to AZD1222 COVID-19 vaccine. Whole-study results and caveats: Distributed over spike, vaccine-associated CD4 TCRs predominated at 160-218 and 743-854. Breadth and depth of Spike-specific TCRs rose after two AZD1222 doses. Baseline antibody screening turned up just six seropositive AZD1222 recipients. Mostly white British, mostly female donors; authors suggested clonal diversity may be underestimated.

Per germline, CDR1 SGHDT and CDR2 YYEEEE. V shed 3 bases, J shed 7 bases, and the junction held 8 bases outside the gene matches. This CDR3 is 15 amino acids long. Measured with immunoSEQ multiplex PCR; TCRdb has only the in-frame clones, and not every one. The sample consists of 150,000 to 200,000 clones, about 92% of them appearing once. V and J are TRBV5-6 and TRBJ2-3; TRBD2 aligns across 10 bases. The clonotype was recovered from an adult who received the MenACWY meningococcal vaccine as a control. Sequenced here: peripheral blood, sampled 28 days after the second dose of the MenACWY control vaccine. CDR3 in DNA: TGTGCCAGCAGCTCCCGGACTAGCGGAAGAAATACGCAGTATTTT. Protein product: CASSSRTSGRNTQYF.